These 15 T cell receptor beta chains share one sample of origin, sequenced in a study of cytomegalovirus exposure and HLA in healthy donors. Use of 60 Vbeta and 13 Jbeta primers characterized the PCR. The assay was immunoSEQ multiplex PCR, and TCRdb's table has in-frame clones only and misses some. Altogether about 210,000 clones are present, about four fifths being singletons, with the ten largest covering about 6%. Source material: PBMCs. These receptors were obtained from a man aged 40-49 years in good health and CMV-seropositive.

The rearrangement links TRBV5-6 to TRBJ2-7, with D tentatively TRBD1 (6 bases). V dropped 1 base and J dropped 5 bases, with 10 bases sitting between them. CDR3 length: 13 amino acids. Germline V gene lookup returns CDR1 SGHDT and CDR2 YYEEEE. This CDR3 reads CASSLPGVHEQYF. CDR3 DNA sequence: TGTGCCAGCAGCTTGCCAGGGGTTCACGAGCAGTACTTC.

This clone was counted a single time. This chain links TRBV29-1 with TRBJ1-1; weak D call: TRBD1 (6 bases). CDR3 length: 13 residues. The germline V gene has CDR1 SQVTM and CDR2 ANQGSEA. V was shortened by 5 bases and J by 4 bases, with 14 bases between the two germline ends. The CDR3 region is CSVWTASGTEAFF. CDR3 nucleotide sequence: TGCAGCGTTTGGACAGCCTCGGGCACTGAAGCTTTCTTT.

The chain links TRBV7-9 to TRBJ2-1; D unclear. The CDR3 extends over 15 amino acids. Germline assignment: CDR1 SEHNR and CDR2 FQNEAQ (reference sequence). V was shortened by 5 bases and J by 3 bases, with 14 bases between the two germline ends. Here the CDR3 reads CASSANRHLYNEQFF. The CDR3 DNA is TGTGCCAGCAGCGCAAATAGACATCTCTACAATGAGCAGTTCTTC.

CDR3 loop: CASSGTNTGELFF. CDR3 nucleotide sequence: TGTGCCAGCAGTGGGACTAACACCGGGGAGCTGTTTTTT. The chain links TRBV6-5 to TRBJ2-2; D possibly corresponds to TRBD2 (6 bases). The ends were cut back, 5 bases at V and 2 bases at J, with 6 bases in the middle. The CDR3 runs to 13 residues. Germline lookup yields CDR1 MNHEY and CDR2 SVGAGI.

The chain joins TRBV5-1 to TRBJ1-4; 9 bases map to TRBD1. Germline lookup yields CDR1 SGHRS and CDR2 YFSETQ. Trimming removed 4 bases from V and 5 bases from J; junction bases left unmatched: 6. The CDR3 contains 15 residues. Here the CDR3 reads CASSLTGTGNEKLFF. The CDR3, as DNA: TGCGCCAGCAGCCTAACCGGGACAGGGAATGAAAAACTGTTTTTT.

This CDR3 reads CASSFGGSYEQYV. Written as DNA, the CDR3 is TGTGCCAGCAGCTTTGGAGGGAGTTACGAGCAGTACGTC. The J gene is TRBJ2-7, the V gene TRBV11-3; perhaps TRBD2 as D (6 bases). The germline V gene encodes CDR1 SGHNT and CDR2 YENEEA. The V end was cut by 3 bases, the J end by 4 bases, with 10 bases between. The CDR3 sequence is 13 residues long.

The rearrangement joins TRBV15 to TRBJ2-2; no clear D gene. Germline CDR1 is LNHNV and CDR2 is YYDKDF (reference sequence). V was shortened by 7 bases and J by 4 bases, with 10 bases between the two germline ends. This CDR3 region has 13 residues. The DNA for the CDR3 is TGTGCCACCACCCGCCCGGGCACCGGGGAGCTGTTTTTT. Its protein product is CATTRPGTGELFF.

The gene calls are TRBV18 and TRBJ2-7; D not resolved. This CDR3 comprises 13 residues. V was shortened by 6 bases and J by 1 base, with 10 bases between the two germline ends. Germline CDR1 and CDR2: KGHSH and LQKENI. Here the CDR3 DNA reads TGTGCCAGCTCGAGTGACATATCCTACGAGCAGTACTTC. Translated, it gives CASSSDISYEQYF. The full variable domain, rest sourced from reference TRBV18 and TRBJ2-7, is NAGVMQNPRHLVRRRGQEARLRCSPMKGHSHVYWYRQLPEEGLKFMVYLQKENIIDESGMPKERFSAEFPKEGPSILRIQQVVRGDSAAYFCASSSDISYEQYFGPGTRLTVT.

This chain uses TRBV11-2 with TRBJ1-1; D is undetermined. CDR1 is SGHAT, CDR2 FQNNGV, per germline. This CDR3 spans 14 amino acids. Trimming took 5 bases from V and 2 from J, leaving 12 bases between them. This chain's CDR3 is CASSAPERNTEAFF. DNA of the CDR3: TGTGCCAGCAGCGCCCCCGAGAGAAACACTGAAGCTTTCTTT.

Here the CDR3 DNA reads TGTGCCAGCAGCCCCGAGCGGGGCCCAGGGGGCTTGGGAAAACTGTTTTTT. Its protein product is CASSPERGPGGLGKLFF. The J gene is TRBJ1-4, the V gene TRBV9, with TRBD1 matching over 8 bases. Losses at the gene ends were 4 bases for V and 10 bases for J; bases not matched to a gene: 18. This CDR3 is built from 17 residues. Per germline, CDR1 SGDLS and CDR2 YYNGEE.

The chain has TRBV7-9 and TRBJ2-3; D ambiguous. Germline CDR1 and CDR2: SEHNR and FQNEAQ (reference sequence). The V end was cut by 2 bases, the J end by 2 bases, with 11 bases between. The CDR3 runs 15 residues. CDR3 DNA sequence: TGTGCCAGCAGCTTAAGAACGGGTTACACAGATACGCAGTATTTT. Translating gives CASSLRTGYTDTQYF. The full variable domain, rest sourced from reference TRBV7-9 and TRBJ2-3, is DTGVSQNPRHKITKRGQNVTFRCDPISEHNRLYWYRQTLGQGPEFLTYFQNEAQLEKSRLLSDRFSAERPKGSFSTLEIQRTEQGDSAMYLCASSLRTGYTDTQYFGPGTRLTVL.

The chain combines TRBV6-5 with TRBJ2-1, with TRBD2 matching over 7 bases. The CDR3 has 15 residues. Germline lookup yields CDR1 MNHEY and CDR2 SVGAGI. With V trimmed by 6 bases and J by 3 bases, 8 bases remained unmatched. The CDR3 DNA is TGTGCCAGCAGCCCGGGGGACTACCGCTACAATGAGCAGTTCTTC. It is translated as CASSPGDYRYNEQFF.

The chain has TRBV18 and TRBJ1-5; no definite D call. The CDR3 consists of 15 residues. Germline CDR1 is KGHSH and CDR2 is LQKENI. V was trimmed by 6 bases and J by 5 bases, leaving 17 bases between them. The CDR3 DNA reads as TGTGCCAGCTCGAATGTTTCCGAAAACTATCAGCCCCAGCATTTT. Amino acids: CASSNVSENYQPQHF. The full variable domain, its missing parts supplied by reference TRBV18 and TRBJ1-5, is NAGVMQNPRHLVRRRGQEARLRCSPMKGHSHVYWYRQLPEEGLKFMVYLQKENIIDESGMPKERFSAEFPKEGPSILRIQQVVRGDSAAYFCASSNVSENYQPQHFGDGTRLSIL.

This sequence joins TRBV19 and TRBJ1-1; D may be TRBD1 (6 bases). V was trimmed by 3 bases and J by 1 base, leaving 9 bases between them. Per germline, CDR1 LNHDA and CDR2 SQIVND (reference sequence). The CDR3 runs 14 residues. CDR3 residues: CASSMDRGNTEAFF. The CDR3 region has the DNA TGTGCCAGTAGTATGGACAGAGGGAACACTGAAGCTTTCTTT.

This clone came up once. The CDR3 nucleotides are TGTGCCACCAGCAGAGTGCGGGAGGGGAGAGATACGCAGTATTTT. Amino acids: CATSRVREGRDTQYF. The chain is built from TRBV15 and TRBJ2-3, with TRBD2 matching 9 bases. The germline V gene has CDR1 LNHNV and CDR2 YYDKDF (reference sequence). J gave up 5 bases and V 1 base, and 4 bases lay outside the gene matches. This CDR3 is 15 amino acids long.